This T cell receptor (beta chain) was found in a study of blood T cells in healthy people across ages. Study overall: For every two T cells, template switching captured about one barcoded beta molecule.

Study-level points and caveats: It was not possible, with unsorted PBMCs, to conclusively compare naive and antigen-experienced cells.

The authors drew around 11 milliliters of peripheral blood from each donor. A sample-barcoded 5' primer and a J-beta primer mix were used in a second PCR of roughly 6 to 11 cycles. TCRdb recomputed calls from the 5' RACE reads with MiXCR, one row per CDR3 protein. The repertoire holds roughly 830,000 distinct CDR3 sequences, with about 59% as singletons. As concerns this clonotype: As yet, its antigen is unknown.

CDR3 length: 11 amino acids. Trimming removed 2 bases from V and 11 bases from J, with 7 bases in between. CDR1 is SGHTA and CDR2 is FQGNSA in the germline V gene. The TCR was taken from a man between 25 and 39 years old in good health. V gene TRBV7-2 combines with J gene TRBJ2-1; D is unresolved. Material for sequencing was blood. For the CDR3, the DNA is TGTGCCAGCAGCTTATTAAATAAGCAGTTCTTC. Translating it yields CASSLLNKQFF.